This passage covers 31 T cell receptor beta chains from one sample sequenced in a study of blood T cell repertoires in COVID-19. The table came from immunoSEQ multiplex PCR; TCRdb's copy has only in-frame clones and leaves some out. The table shows some 150,000 clones, with roughly nine tenths occurring only once. The sample consisted of peripheral blood. The receptors stem from a woman aged 55-70 years with active or convalescent COVID-19.

This chain connects TRBV6-5 to TRBJ1-1; D not certain. Trimming stripped 4 bases from V and 8 bases from J, with 8 bases between. Germline CDR1 and CDR2: MNHEY and SVGAGI. This CDR3 region has 11 residues. In DNA form, the CDR3 reads TGTGCCAGCAGTTCCACGGTGGAAGCTTTCTTT. It is translated as CASSSTVEAFF.

The V call is TRBV4-1, the J call TRBJ2-3, with D perhaps TRBD2 (5 bases). V lost 0 bases, J lost 1 base, and 23 bases lay in between. CDR3 size: 20 residues. Germline values: CDR1 MGHRA, CDR2 YSYEKL. This CDR3 reads CASSQEGVHGPGVGTDTQYF. Written as DNA, the CDR3 is TGCGCCAGCAGCCAAGAGGGAGTTCATGGTCCCGGCGTTGGCACAGATACGCAGTATTTT.

The V and J genes are TRBV18 and TRBJ1-2; 8 positions agree with TRBD1. Per germline, CDR1 KGHSH and CDR2 LQKENI. J lost 6 bases, V lost 3 bases, and 12 bases had no gene match. The CDR3 is made up of 16 amino acids. The CDR3 sequence is CASSPSRTGPLNGYTF. As DNA, the CDR3 is TGTGCCAGCTCACCGTCTCGGACAGGGCCATTGAATGGCTACACCTTC. The complete variable domain, with remaining parts taken from reference TRBV18 and TRBJ1-2, reads NAGVMQNPRHLVRRRGQEARLRCSPMKGHSHVYWYRQLPEEGLKFMVYLQKENIIDESGMPKERFSAEFPKEGPSILRIQQVVRGDSAAYFCASSPSRTGPLNGYTFGSGTRLTVV.

CDR3 loop: CASSSWGDANEAFF. CDR3 nucleotides: TGTGCCAGCAGCTCTTGGGGGGACGCAAACGAAGCTTTCTTT. This rearrangement joins TRBV7-9 to TRBJ1-1, with D perhaps matching TRBD1 (5 bases). V was cut by 4 bases and J by 8 bases, with 17 bases left in between. Germline values: CDR1 SEHNR, CDR2 FQNEAQ (reference sequence). This CDR3 contains 14 residues.

The CDR3 DNA is TGTGCCAGCAGTTACCAATTGAACACTGAAGCTTTCTTT. It translates to CASSYQLNTEAFF. The chain carries TRBV6-5 and TRBJ1-1; D unresolved. V was trimmed by 2 bases and J by 0 bases, leaving 4 bases between them. The CDR3 totals 13 residues. CDR1 and CDR2 (germline): MNHEY, SVGAGI.

The chain is built from TRBV18 and TRBJ2-2; TRBD2 aligns across 13 bases. The V and J ends lost 5 bases and 7 bases, in that order; junction bases with no gene match: 10. This CDR3 is built from 17 residues. Germline lookup yields CDR1 KGHSH and CDR2 LQKENI. The CDR3 bases are TGTGCCAGCTCATCGAGGACTAGCGGGGGCCACGGCGGGGAGCTGTTTTTT. Its translation is CASSSRTSGGHGGELFF.

The rearrangement joins TRBV12-3 or TRBV12-4 to TRBJ1-1, with D possibly TRBD1 on 6 matching bases. This CDR3 is 13 amino acids long. Trimming removed 6 bases at V and 7 bases at J, with 15 bases between. The CDR3 DNA reads TGTGCCAGCAGGCCGGGACAATCAATTGAAGCTTTCTTT. As protein: CASRPGQSIEAFF.

The chain recombines TRBV7-9 with TRBJ1-5, with D possibly matching TRBD1 (5 bases). Trimming removed 4 bases at V and 6 bases at J, with 10 bases between. This CDR3 is built from 13 residues. The germline V gene encodes CDR1 SEHNR and CDR2 FQNEAQ (reference sequence). CDR3 nucleotide sequence: TGTGCCAGCAGCTCGGGGGGAGGTCAGCCCCAGCATTTT. This sequence encodes CASSSGGGQPQHF.

The rearrangement links TRBV11-3 to TRBJ2-3; no firm D call. The CDR3 runs 14 residues. V lost 1 base, J lost 2 bases, and 7 bases lay in between. Germline CDR1 SGHNT, CDR2 YENEEA. As DNA, the CDR3 is TGTGCCAGCAGCTTAGGGAGCCACACAGATACGCAGTATTTT. Translating gives CASSLGSHTDTQYF.

This sequence joins TRBV29-1 and TRBJ2-3; D might be TRBD1 (5 bases). The CDR3 has 18 amino acids. Germline assignment: CDR1 SQVTM and CDR2 ANQGSEA. V shed 2 bases and J shed 0 bases, with 21 bases lying between them. The chain's CDR3 is CSVENRQGTYTSTDTQYF. As DNA, the CDR3 is TGCAGCGTTGAAAATCGGCAGGGAACATACACTAGCACAGATACGCAGTATTTT.

As DNA, the CDR3 is TGTGCCAGCAGCGAACTTAGCGGGGGGCCAGGCGATACGCAGTATTTT. Amino acid sequence: CASSELSGGPGDTQYF. The rearrangement uses TRBV7-9 and TRBJ2-3, with 10 positions matching TRBD2. The CDR3 is made up of 16 amino acids. CDR1 SEHNR and CDR2 FQNEAQ come from the germline V gene (reference sequence). V dropped 5 bases and J dropped 6; count of bases not matched to a gene: 11.

The rearrangement uses TRBV7-9 and TRBJ1-6; TRBD1 is a possible D gene (6 bases). Looked up from germline, CDR1 is SEHNR and CDR2 is FQNEAQ (reference sequence). The germline V and J ends were trimmed by 3 bases and 10 bases, with 13 bases remaining between them. There are 14 residues in the CDR3. The CDR3 sequence is CASSFQGQGSPLHF. As DNA, the CDR3 is TGTGCCAGCAGCTTCCAGGGCCAGGGGTCACCCCTCCACTTT.

The chain joins TRBV6-2 or TRBV6-3 to TRBJ1-2; D call uncertain. The CDR3 sequence is 14 residues long. The germline V gene encodes CDR1 MNHEY and CDR2 SVGEGT. Between the trimmed V and J ends, which lost 2 bases and 4 bases, there was a span of 11 bases. CDR3 bases: TGTGCCAGCAGTTACGACAAGGATATCTATGGCTACACCTTC. Its protein is CASSYDKDIYGYTF.

The count of this clone is one. This chain connects TRBV5-1 to TRBJ1-5; TRBD1 matches at 8 bases. V dropped 4 bases and J dropped 6; count of bases not matched to a gene: 9. Germline CDR1 and CDR2: SGHRS and YFSETQ. This CDR3 comprises 15 residues. CDR3 sequence reads: CASSTGQGVGQPQHF. The CDR3 DNA follows: TGCGCCAGCAGCACCGGACAGGGAGTGGGTCAGCCCCAGCATTTT.

This sequence joins TRBV7-2 and TRBJ1-2, with D perhaps matching TRBD1 (5 bases). The CDR3 covers 15 residues. Germline V gene lookup returns CDR1 SGHTA and CDR2 FQGNSA. Trimming took 5 bases from V and 4 from J, leaving 17 bases between them. The CDR3 DNA follows: TGTGCCAGCAGCCCAGAGCAGGGTCCCACCTATGGCTACACCTTC. It yields the protein CASSPEQGPTYGYTF.

V gene TRBV4-2 combines with J gene TRBJ2-1; no definite D call. Germline V gene lookup returns CDR1 LGHNA and CDR2 YNFKEQ. Trimming took 4 bases from V and 4 from J, leaving 8 bases between them. The CDR3 length is 13 residues. As DNA, the CDR3 is TGTGCCAGCAGCCTTGAACTATACAATGAGCAGTTCTTC. Its protein is CASSLELYNEQFF.

This clone has more than one count but fewer than ten. The V call is TRBV6-2 or TRBV6-3, the J call TRBJ2-3, with a possible D match to TRBD2 (5 bases). V dropped 5 bases and J dropped 15 bases, with 18 bases sitting between them. The CDR3 is made up of 12 amino acids. CDR1 and CDR2 (germline): MNHEY, SVGEGT. CDR3 amino acids: CASSLDYALKYF. Written as DNA, the CDR3 is TGTGCCAGCAGTCTCGACTACGCTCTTAAATATTTT.

This chain links TRBV7-2 with TRBJ2-7; 7 bases fit TRBD1. V was pared by 3 bases and J by 0 bases, with 5 bases of the junction left unmatched. Germline V lookup: CDR1 SGHTA, CDR2 FQGNSA. The CDR3 length is 15 residues. The CDR3 nucleotides read TGTGCCAGCAGCTTGTTGACAGGGAGCTCCTACGAGCAGTACTTC. Protein sequence: CASSLLTGSSYEQYF.

V and J are TRBV4-3 and TRBJ1-3, with D hard to call. The CDR3 is 15 amino acids. Trimming removed 0 bases at V and 3 bases at J, with 9 bases between. Germline assignment: CDR1 LGHNA and CDR2 YSLEER. The CDR3 nucleotides are TGCGCCAGCAGCCAAGATGAGGGCTTTGGAAACACCATATATTTT. Encoded protein: CASSQDEGFGNTIYF.

The chain recombines TRBV6-6 with TRBJ1-5; TRBD1 might be the D (6 bases). The CDR3 contains 15 residues. Trimming cost V 2 bases and J 7 bases, with 15 bases left between them. CDR1 is MNHNY and CDR2 is SVGAGI in the germline V gene (reference sequence). CDR3 region: CASSYQQGGDQPQHF. CDR3 DNA sequence: TGTGCCAGCAGTTACCAACAGGGCGGTGACCAGCCCCAGCATTTT.

The chain carries TRBV12-5 and TRBJ1-5; tentatively, D is TRBD1 (5 bases). Germline CDR1 and CDR2: LGHNT and FRNRAP. Trimming shortened V by 1 base and J by 7 bases, and 14 bases separated the two germline ends. This CDR3 comprises 15 residues. The CDR3 nucleotides are TGTGCTAGTGGTTTGGGACAGTACCTCGGGCAGCCCCAGCATTTT. Encoded protein: CASGLGQYLGQPQHF.

With regard to this clone: At the DNA level, this CDR3 is encoded by other sequences in the same sample as well. The CDR3 region is CASSILAGGTDTQYF. CDR3 nucleotide sequence: TGTGCCAGTAGTATCCTGGCAGGGGGCACAGATACGCAGTATTTT. V usage is TRBV19 and J usage is TRBJ2-3, with a tentative D call TRBD1 (6 bases). The V end was cut by 3 bases, the J end by 1 base, with 11 bases between. Germline CDR1 and CDR2: LNHDA and SQIVND (reference sequence). This CDR3 has 15 residues. Full variable domain (missing parts from reference TRBV19 and TRBJ2-3): DGGITQSPKYLFRKEGQNVTLSCEQNLNHDAMYWYRQDPGQGLRLIYYSQIVNDFQKGDIAEGYSVSREKKESFPLTVTSAQKNPTAFYLCASSILAGGTDTQYFGPGTRLTVL.

The rearrangement links TRBV15 to TRBJ1-3; D uncertain. V lost 7 bases and J lost 0, with 10 bases in between. From germline, CDR1 is LNHNV and CDR2 YYDKDF (reference sequence). The CDR3 has 14 amino acids. CDR3 bases: TGTGCCACCACACCGGGAGACTCTGGAAACACCATATATTTT. Its protein is CATTPGDSGNTIYF.

The rearrangement links TRBV12-5 to TRBJ2-7, with 8 bases that match TRBD1. The V gene's germline CDR1 is LGHNT and CDR2 FRNRAP. The CDR3 contains 14 residues. Losses at the gene ends were 3 bases for V and 6 bases for J; bases not matched to a gene: 7. The CDR3 sequence: CASGLWQGAGEQYF. The DNA of the CDR3 is TGTGCTAGTGGTTTATGGCAGGGGGCTGGCGAGCAGTACTTC.

The V and J genes are TRBV4-3 and TRBJ1-2; D remains unclear. Trimming took off 4 bases at V and 2 bases at J, with 8 bases between the two ends. The germline V gene encodes CDR1 LGHNA and CDR2 YSLEER. The CDR3 is made up of 13 amino acids. The DNA of the CDR3 is TGCGCCAGCAGCCGCGACGGGAACTATGGCTACACCTTC. Amino acid sequence: CASSRDGNYGYTF.

CDR3 DNA: TGTGCTAGTGGTTCCCCCGACAGGGCCCAGTATGGCTACACCTTC. This codes for CASGSPDRAQYGYTF. The rearrangement uses TRBV12-5 and TRBJ1-2; 7 bases agree with TRBD1. The CDR3 sequence is 15 residues long. V lost 4 bases, J lost 5 bases, and 10 bases stayed unmatched. Germline V gives CDR1 LGHNT, CDR2 FRNRAP.

The table lists this clone with a few counts. The chain's CDR3 is CASSVKGAYGYTF. CDR3 coding DNA: TGTGCCAGCAGTGTTAAGGGGGCCTATGGCTACACCTTC. V usage is TRBV2 and J usage is TRBJ1-2, with 7 bases identical to TRBD1. V shed 4 bases, J shed 4 bases, and the junction held 3 bases outside the gene matches. Germline V gives CDR1 SNHLY, CDR2 FYNNEI. The CDR3 sequence is 13 residues long.

This chain connects TRBV5-6 to TRBJ2-5; no firm D call. Trimming shortened V by 4 bases and J by 0 bases, and 4 bases separated the two germline ends. The CDR3 has 12 amino acids. Germline V gene data show CDR1 as SGHDT and CDR2 as YYEEEE. The CDR3 loop reads CASSQDQETQYF. The CDR3 DNA sequence: TGTGCCAGCAGCCAGGACCAAGAGACCCAGTACTTC.

The rearrangement links TRBV19 to TRBJ1-2, with TRBD1 matching 9 bases. Germline CDR1 LNHDA, CDR2 SQIVND (reference sequence). CDR3 length: 15 residues. V shed 7 bases, J shed 3 bases, and the junction held 9 bases outside the gene matches. The CDR3 reads CASNPGQGAHYGYTF. CDR3 DNA: TGTGCCAGTAACCCGGGACAGGGTGCCCACTATGGCTACACCTTC.

The gene calls are TRBV4-3 and TRBJ2-1; TRBD1 matches at 8 bases. The ends lost 0 bases at V and 4 bases at J; junction bases unmatched: 8. This CDR3 spans 17 amino acids. Per the germline V gene, CDR1 is LGHNA and CDR2 is YSLEER. The CDR3 nucleotides are TGCGCCAGCAGCCAAGAAACCGGGACAGGCTATTACAATGAGCAGTTCTTC. The encoded protein is CASSQETGTGYYNEQFF.

The chain links TRBV4-1 to TRBJ1-2, with a weak D call TRBD1 (5 bases). CDR1 is MGHRA and CDR2 is YSYEKL in the germline V gene. V lost 0 bases and J lost 4, with 12 bases in between. The CDR3 runs 15 residues. The DNA for the CDR3 is TGCGCCAGCAGCCAAGATCAAGGGGTTGGCTATGGCTACACCTTC. Translated: CASSQDQGVGYGYTF.